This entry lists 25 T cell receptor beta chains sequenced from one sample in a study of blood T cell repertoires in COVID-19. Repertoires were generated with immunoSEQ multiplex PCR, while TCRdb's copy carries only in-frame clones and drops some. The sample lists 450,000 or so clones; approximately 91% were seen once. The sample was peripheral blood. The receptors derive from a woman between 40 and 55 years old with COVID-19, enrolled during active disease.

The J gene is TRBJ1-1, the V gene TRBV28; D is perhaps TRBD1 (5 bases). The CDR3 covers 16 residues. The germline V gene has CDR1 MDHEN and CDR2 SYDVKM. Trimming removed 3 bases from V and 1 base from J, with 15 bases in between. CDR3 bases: TGTGCCAGCAGTTTTCCCCTAAGGGGAAGGAACACTGAAGCTTTCTTT. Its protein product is CASSFPLRGRNTEAFF.

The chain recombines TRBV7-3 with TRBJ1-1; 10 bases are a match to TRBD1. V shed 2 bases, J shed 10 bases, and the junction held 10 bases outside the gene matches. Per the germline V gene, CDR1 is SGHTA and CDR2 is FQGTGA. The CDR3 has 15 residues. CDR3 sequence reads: CASSLSGDRGEGAFF. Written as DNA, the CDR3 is TGTGCCAGCAGCTTATCAGGGGACAGGGGCGAGGGAGCTTTCTTT.

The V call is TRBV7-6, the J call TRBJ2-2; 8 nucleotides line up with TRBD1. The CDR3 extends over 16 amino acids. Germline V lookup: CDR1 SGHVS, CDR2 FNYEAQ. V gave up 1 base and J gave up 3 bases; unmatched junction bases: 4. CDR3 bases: TGTGCCAGCAGCTTAGGTGGGACAGGTCACACCGGGGAGCTGTTTTTT. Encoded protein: CASSLGGTGHTGELFF.

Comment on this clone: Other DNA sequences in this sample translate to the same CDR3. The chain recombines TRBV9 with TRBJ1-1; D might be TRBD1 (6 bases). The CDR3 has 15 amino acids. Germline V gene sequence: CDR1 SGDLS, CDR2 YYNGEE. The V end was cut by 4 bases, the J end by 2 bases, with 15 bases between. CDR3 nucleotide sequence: TGTGCCAGCAGCCCGCGGGGGGCACCTAACACTGAAGCTTTCTTT. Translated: CASSPRGAPNTEAFF.

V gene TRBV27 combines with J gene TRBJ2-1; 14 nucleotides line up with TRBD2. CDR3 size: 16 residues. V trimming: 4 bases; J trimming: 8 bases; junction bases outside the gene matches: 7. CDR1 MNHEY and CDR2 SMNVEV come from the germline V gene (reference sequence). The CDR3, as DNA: TGTGCCAGCAGTTCCCCCGGGACTAGCGGGAGTCATGAGCAGTTCTTC. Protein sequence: CASSSPGTSGSHEQFF.

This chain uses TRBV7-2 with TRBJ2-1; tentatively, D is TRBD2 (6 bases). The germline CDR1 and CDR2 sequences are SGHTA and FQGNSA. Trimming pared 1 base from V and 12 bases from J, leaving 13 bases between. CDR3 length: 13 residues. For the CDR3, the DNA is TGTGCCAGCAGCTTAGAAGCGGGCGACTGGCAGTTCTTC. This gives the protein CASSLEAGDWQFF.

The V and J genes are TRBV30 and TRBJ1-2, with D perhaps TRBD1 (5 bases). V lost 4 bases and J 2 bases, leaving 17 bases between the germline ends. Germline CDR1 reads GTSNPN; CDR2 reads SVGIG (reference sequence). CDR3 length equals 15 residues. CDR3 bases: TGTGCCTGGACCCCATTTAGGGGAGGGAACTATGGCTACACCTTC. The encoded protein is CAWTPFRGGNYGYTF.

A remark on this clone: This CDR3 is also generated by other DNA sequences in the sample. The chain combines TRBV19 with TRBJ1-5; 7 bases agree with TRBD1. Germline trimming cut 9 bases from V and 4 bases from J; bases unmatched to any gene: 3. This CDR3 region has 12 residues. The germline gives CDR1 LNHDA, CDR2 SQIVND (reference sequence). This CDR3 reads CASRTGNQPQHF. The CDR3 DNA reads TGTGCCAGCCGGACAGGAAATCAGCCCCAGCATTTT.

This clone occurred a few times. CDR3 sequence: CARDKSGTGVRNYNEQFF. The CDR3 bases are TGTGCTAGGGACAAGAGCGGGACAGGGGTAAGGAACTACAATGAGCAGTTCTTC. The V call is TRBV12-5, the J call TRBJ2-1; TRBD1 agrees at 10 bases. J lost 3 bases, V lost 9 bases, and 17 bases had no gene match. Germline V CDR1 and CDR2: LGHNT, FRNRAP. There are 18 residues in the CDR3.

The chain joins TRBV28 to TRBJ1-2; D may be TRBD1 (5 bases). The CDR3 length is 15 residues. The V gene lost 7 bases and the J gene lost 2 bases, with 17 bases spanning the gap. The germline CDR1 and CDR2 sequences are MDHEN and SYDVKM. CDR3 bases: TGTGCCAGCAACCGATCCGGGACTGGGAACTATGGCTACACCTTC. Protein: CASNRSGTGNYGYTF.

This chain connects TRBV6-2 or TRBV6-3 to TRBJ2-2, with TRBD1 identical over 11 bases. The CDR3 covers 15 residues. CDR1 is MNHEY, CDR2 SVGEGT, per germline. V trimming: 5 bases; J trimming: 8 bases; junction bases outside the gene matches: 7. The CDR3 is CASSPGQGDAGELFF. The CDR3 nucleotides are TGTGCCAGCAGTCCGGGACAGGGGGATGCGGGGGAGCTGTTTTTT.

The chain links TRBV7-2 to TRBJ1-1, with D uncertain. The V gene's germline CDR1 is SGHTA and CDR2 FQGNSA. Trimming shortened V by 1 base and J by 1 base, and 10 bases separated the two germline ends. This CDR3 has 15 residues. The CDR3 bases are TGTGCCAGCAGCTTAGTCTTAGCGCCGAACACTGAAGCTTTCTTT. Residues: CASSLVLAPNTEAFF. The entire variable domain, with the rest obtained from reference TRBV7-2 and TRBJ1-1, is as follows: GAGVSQSPSNKVTEKGKDVELRCDPISGHTALYWYRQSLGQGLEFLIYFQGNSAPDKSGLPSDRFSAERTGGSVSTLTIQRTQQEDSAVYLCASSLVLAPNTEAFFGQGTRLTVV.

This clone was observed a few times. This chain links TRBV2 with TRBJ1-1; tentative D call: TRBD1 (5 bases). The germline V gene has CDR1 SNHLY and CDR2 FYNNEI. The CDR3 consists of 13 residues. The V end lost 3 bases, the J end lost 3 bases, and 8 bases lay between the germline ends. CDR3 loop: CASSDRVYTEAFF. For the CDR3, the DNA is TGTGCCAGCAGTGACAGGGTTTACACTGAAGCTTTCTTT.

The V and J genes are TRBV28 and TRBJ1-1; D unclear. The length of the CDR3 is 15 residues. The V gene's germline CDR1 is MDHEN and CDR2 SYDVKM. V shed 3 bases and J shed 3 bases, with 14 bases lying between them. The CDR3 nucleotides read TGTGCCAGCAGTTTGGGCATGGTGCTTGACACTGAAGCTTTCTTT. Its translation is CASSLGMVLDTEAFF.

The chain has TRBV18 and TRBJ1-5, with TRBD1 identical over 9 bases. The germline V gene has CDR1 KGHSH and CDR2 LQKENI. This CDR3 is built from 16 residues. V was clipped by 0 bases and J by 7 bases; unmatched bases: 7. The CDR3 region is CASSPPRGQGPQPQHF. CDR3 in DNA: TGTGCCAGCTCACCACCGCGGGGACAGGGACCCCAGCCCCAGCATTTT.

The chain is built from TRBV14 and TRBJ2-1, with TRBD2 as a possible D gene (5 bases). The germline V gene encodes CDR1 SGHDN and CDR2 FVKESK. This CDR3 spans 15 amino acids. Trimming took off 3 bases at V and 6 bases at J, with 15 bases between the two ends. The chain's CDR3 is CASSQDDYYFNEQFF. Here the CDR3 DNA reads TGTGCCAGCAGCCAGGATGACTACTATTTCAATGAGCAGTTCTTC. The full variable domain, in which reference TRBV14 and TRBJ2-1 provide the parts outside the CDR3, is EAGVTQFPSHSVIEKGQTVTLRCDPISGHDNLYWYRRVMGKEIKFLLHFVKESKQDESGMPNNRFLAERTGGTYSTLKVQPAELEDSGVYFCASSQDDYYFNEQFFGPGTRLTVL.

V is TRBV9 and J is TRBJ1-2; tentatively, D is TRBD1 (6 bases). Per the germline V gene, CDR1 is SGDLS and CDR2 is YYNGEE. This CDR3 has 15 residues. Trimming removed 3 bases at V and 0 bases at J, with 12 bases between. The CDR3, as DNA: TGTGCCAGCAGCGAAACAGGGTTCTCTAACTATGGCTACACCTTC. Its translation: CASSETGFSNYGYTF. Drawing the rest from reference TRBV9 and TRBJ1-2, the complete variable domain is DSGVTQTPKHLITATGQRVTLRCSPRSGDLSVYWYQQSLDQGLQFLIQYYNGEERAKGNILERFSAQQFPDLHSELNLSSLELGDSALYFCASSETGFSNYGYTFGSGTRLTVV.

CDR3 loop: CASTRDENTEAFF. The DNA of the CDR3 is TGTGCCAGCACCCGAGATGAGAACACTGAAGCTTTCTTT. The genes are TRBV9 and TRBJ1-1; D remains ambiguous. The V end was cut by 6 bases, the J end by 1 base, with 10 bases between. Germline-derived CDR1 and CDR2 are SGDLS and YYNGEE. The CDR3 runs to 13 residues.

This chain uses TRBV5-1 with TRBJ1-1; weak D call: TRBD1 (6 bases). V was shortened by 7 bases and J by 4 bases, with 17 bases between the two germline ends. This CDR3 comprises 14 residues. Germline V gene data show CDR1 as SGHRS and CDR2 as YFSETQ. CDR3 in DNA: TGCGCCAGCGGAAAACAGGGAAAAGGCACTGAAGCTTTCTTT. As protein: CASGKQGKGTEAFF.

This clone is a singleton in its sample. The CDR3 bases are TGTGCCAGCAGTAAAGGGACAGGGGGCAACTATGGCTACACCTTC. This translates into CASSKGTGGNYGYTF. The rearrangement uses TRBV28 and TRBJ1-2, with 12 bases aligning to TRBD1. CDR3 size: 15 residues. V was pared by 5 bases and J by 2 bases, with 3 bases of the junction left unmatched. Germline V gene data show CDR1 as MDHEN and CDR2 as SYDVKM.

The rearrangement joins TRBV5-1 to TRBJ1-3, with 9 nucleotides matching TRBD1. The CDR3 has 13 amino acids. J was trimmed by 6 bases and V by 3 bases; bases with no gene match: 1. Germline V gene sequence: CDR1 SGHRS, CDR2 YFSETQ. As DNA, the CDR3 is TGCGCCAGCAGCTGGACAGGGGAAAACACCATATATTTT. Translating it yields CASSWTGENTIYF.

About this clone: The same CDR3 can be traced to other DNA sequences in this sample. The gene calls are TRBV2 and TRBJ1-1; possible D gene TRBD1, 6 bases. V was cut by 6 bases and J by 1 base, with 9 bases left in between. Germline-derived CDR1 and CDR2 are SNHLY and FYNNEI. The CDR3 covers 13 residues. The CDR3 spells CASSGQPNTEAFF. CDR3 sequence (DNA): TGTGCCAGCAGCGGACAGCCGAACACTGAAGCTTTCTTT.

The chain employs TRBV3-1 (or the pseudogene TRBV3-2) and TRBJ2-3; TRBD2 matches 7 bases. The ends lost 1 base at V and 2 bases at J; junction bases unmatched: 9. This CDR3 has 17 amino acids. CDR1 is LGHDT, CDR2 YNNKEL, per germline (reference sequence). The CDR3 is CASSQGSGGRPTDTQYF. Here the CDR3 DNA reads TGTGCCAGCAGCCAAGGCTCGGGAGGTAGACCCACAGATACGCAGTATTTT.

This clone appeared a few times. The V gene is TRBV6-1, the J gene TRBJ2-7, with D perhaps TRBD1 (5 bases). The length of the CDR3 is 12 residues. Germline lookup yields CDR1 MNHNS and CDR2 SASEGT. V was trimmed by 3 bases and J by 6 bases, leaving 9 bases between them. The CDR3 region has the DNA TGTGCCAGCAGTGATCTGGGGCGCGAGCAGTACTTC. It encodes CASSDLGREQYF.

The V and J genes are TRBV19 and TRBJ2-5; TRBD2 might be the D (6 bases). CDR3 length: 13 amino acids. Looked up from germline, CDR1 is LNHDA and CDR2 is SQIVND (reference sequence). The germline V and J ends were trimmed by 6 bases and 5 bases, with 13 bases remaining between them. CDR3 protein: CASSWTTGETQYF. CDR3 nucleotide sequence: TGTGCCAGTAGCTGGACTACGGGGGAGACCCAGTACTTC.